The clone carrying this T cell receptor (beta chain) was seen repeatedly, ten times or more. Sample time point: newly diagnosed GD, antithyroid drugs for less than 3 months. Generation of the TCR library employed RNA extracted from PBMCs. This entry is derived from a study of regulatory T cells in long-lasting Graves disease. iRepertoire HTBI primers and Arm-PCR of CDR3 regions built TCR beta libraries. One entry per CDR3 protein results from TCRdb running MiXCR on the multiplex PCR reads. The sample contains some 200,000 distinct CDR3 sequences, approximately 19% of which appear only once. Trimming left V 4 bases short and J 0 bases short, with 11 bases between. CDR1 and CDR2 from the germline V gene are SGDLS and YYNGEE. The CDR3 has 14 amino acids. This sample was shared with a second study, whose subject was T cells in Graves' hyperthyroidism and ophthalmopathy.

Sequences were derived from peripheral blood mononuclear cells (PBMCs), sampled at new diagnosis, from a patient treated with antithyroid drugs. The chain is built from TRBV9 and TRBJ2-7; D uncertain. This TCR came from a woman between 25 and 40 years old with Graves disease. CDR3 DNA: TGTGCCAGCAGCACTGGTTCCAACTCCTACGAGCAGTACTTC. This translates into CASSTGSNSYEQYF.